This TCR beta chain was sequenced in a study of blood T cell repertoires in COVID-19. Profiling relied on immunoSEQ multiplex PCR, and the TCRdb table lists in-frame clones only, not all of them. The sample yields tens of thousands of clones, roughly three quarters seen once. Material: peripheral blood. This TCR came from a human donor with active or convalescent COVID-19. The donor label of this sample is uncertain.

The CDR3 nucleotides are TGTGCCATCAGGACAGGACAGGGTTCGACCTACGAGCAGTACTTC. Translation: CAIRTGQGSTYEQYF. This chain uses TRBV10-3 with TRBJ2-7, with 8 bases identical to TRBD1. The CDR3 sequence is 15 residues long. After removal of 6 bases from V and 2 bases from J, the junction contained 9 bases not matched to a gene. Germline V gene lookup returns CDR1 ENHRY and CDR2 SYGVKD.